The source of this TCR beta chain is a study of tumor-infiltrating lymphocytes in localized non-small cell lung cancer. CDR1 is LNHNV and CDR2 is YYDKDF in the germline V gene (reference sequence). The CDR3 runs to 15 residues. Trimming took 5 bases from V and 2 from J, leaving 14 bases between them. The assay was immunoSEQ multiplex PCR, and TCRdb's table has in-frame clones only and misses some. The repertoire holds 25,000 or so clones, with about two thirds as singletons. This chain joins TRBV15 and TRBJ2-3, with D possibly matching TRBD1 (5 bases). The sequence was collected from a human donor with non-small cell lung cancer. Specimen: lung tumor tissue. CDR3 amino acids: CATSRGQSSTDTQYF. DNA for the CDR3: TGTGCCACCAGCCGCGGACAATCCTCCACAGATACGCAGTATTTT.